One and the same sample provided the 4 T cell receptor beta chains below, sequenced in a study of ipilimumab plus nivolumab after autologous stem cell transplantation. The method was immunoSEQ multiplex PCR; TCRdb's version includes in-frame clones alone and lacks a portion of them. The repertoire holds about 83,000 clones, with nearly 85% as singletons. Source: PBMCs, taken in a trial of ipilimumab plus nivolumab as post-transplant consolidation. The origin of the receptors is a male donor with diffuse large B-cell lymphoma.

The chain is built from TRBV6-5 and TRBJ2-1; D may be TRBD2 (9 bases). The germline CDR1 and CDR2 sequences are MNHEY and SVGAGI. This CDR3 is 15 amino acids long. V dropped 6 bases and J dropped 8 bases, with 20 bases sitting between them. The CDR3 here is CASSQGAGGRYEQFF. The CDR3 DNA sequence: TGTGCCAGCAGCCAGGGGGCGGGGGGGCGCTATGAGCAGTTCTTC.

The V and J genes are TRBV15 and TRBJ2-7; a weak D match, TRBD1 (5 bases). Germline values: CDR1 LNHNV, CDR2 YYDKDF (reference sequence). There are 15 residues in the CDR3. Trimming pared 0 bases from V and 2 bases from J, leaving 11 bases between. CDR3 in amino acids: CATSRDLDRPYEQYF. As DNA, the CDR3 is TGTGCCACCAGCAGAGATCTCGACAGACCCTACGAGCAGTACTTC.

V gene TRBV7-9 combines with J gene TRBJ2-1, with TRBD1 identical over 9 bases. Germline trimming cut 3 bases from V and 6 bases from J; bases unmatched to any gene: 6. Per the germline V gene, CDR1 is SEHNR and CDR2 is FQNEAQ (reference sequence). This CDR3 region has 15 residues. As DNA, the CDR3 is TGTGCCAGCAGCTTCGGGACAGGGCGGGGCAATGAGCAGTTCTTC. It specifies CASSFGTGRGNEQFF.

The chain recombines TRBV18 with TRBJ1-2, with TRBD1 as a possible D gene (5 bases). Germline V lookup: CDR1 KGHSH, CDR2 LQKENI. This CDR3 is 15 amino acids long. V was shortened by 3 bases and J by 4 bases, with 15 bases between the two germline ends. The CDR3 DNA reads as TGTGCCAGCTCACCCAGGACGGACAACCCCTATGGCTACACCTTC. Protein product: CASSPRTDNPYGYTF.